These 5 T cell receptor beta chains came from one sample sequenced in a study of blood T cell repertoires in COVID-19 (dated by TCRdb to 2020 to 2021). The method was the immunoSEQ multiplex PCR assay. TCRdb took over this immuneACCESS table, retaining in-frame rearrangements with V and J assigned. Such tables are incomplete; in checked studies, under half of the missing clones stem from an unresolved V gene, and the remainder is unexplained. Recorded for this sample are about 340,000 clones; 65% to 90% of them occurred a single time. 3.5% to 4.5% of the sample rests with the top ten. The sample comprised PBMCs or T cells enriched from blood (not recorded which). These receptor sequences come from a woman aged 40-49 years with acute COVID-19.

The V gene is TRBV6-5, the J gene TRBJ2-2, with D tentatively TRBD1 (5 bases). Germline CDR1 and CDR2: MNHEY and SVGAGI. Trimming took 8 bases from V and 5 from J, leaving 12 bases between them. CDR3 length equals 13 residues. In DNA, the CDR3 is TGTGCCAGCGCCAGGGTAGGGACCGGGGAGCTGTTTTTT. Its protein is CASARVGTGELFF.

The gene calls are TRBV5-1 and TRBJ2-5; D ambiguous. The germline V gene has CDR1 SGHRS and CDR2 YFSETQ. CDR3 size: 15 residues. V was shortened by 4 bases and J by 1 base, with 14 bases between the two germline ends. For the CDR3, the DNA is TGCGCCAGCAGCCGCATTGTTGGCAGCCAAGAGACCCAGTACTTC. Translated, it gives CASSRIVGSQETQYF.

The V call is TRBV4-3, the J call TRBJ1-1; D uncertain. The CDR3 length is 14 residues. V was pared by 0 bases and J by 7 bases, with 12 bases between. Germline CDR1 and CDR2: LGHNA and YSLEER. CDR3 region: CASSQDFWRNEAFF. For the CDR3, the DNA is TGCGCCAGCAGCCAAGACTTTTGGAGAAATGAAGCTTTCTTT.

The V and J genes are TRBV11-2 and TRBJ2-7; TRBD2 aligns across 7 bases. V dropped 4 bases and J dropped 2; count of bases not matched to a gene: 11. The CDR3 spans 16 residues. The V gene's germline CDR1 is SGHAT and CDR2 FQNNGV. The CDR3 DNA reads as TGTGCCAGCAGCTCATCCCTCCGCGGGGGAACCTACGAGCAGTACTTC. Translated: CASSSSLRGGTYEQYF.

The rearrangement joins TRBV2 to TRBJ1-1, with 9 bases lining up with TRBD1. CDR1 is SNHLY and CDR2 is FYNNEI in the germline V gene. The CDR3 runs to 14 residues. The junction had 2 bases not matched to a gene; V was cut back by 5 bases and J by 1 base. The CDR3 nucleotides are TGTGCCAGCAGTTACAGGGGGCAGAACACTGAAGCTTTCTTT. As protein: CASSYRGQNTEAFF.